What follows are 15 T cell receptor beta chains derived from one specimen sequenced in a study of OX40 agonist ivuxolimab in advanced cancers. Here immunoSEQ multiplex PCR was the method, and the copy in TCRdb shows in-frame clones only, minus some. The profile shows around 100,000 clones, about 90% of them singletons. Sequencing used CD4+ or CD8+ T cells sorted from blood, obtained in a trial of the OX40 agonist ivuxolimab. The receptor source for this set is an adult with an advanced solid tumor such as melanoma, head and neck, liver or kidney cancer.

The chain combines TRBV29-1 with TRBJ2-1; TRBD2 aligns across 8 bases. Germline-derived CDR1 and CDR2 are SQVTM and ANQGSEA. This CDR3 contains 15 residues. V shed 2 bases and J 6 bases; nucleotides not matched to a gene: 9. Here the CDR3 DNA reads TGCAGCGTTGAACTAGCGGGCCCCAGTGGCAATGAGCAGTTCTTC. This sequence encodes CSVELAGPSGNEQFF.

The chain couples TRBV5-4 to TRBJ1-3; D remains ambiguous. The CDR3 has 15 residues. V lost 4 bases and J lost 0, with 11 bases in between. Germline values: CDR1 SGHNT, CDR2 YYREEE (reference sequence). Here the CDR3 reads CASSVDMSSGNTIYF. CDR3 nucleotide sequence: TGTGCCAGCAGCGTCGACATGAGCTCTGGAAACACCATATATTTT.

The J gene is TRBJ2-1, the V gene TRBV30; 12 positions match TRBD1. With V trimmed by 2 bases and J by 7 bases, 6 bases remained unmatched. The germline CDR1 and CDR2 sequences are GTSNPN and SVGIG (reference sequence). CDR3 length: 15 residues. The CDR3, as DNA: TGTGCCTGGAGTTGGGACAGGGGGCATCTGAATGAGCAGTTCTTC. It yields the protein CAWSWDRGHLNEQFF.

The chain uses TRBV7-8 and TRBJ1-5; TRBD1 might be the D (5 bases). The V and J ends lost 5 bases and 2 bases respectively, with 7 bases between them. Germline CDR1 is SGHVS and CDR2 is FQNEAQ. This CDR3 region has 13 residues. The CDR3 sequence is CASSPGRNQPQHF. CDR3 coding DNA: TGTGCCAGCAGCCCGGGACGCAATCAGCCCCAGCATTTT.

This clone has at least ten counts. The chain links TRBV7-3 to TRBJ2-7; D remains unclear. The CDR3 is made up of 12 amino acids. The V end lost 3 bases, the J end lost 7 bases, and 10 bases lay between the germline ends. Germline assignment: CDR1 SGHTA and CDR2 FQGTGA. DNA of the CDR3: TGTGCCAGCAGCTTTGACATCCTAGAGCAGTACTTC. Its translation: CASSFDILEQYF.

This chain links TRBV7-6 with TRBJ2-1, with no clear D. CDR1 SGHVS and CDR2 FNYEAQ come from the germline V gene. Trimming pared 1 base from V and 10 bases from J, leaving 8 bases between. The CDR3 has 12 residues. Written as DNA, the CDR3 is TGTGCCAGCAGCTTAGTTGACGGGGAGCAGTTCTTC. Protein product: CASSLVDGEQFF.

This chain joins TRBV2 and TRBJ2-1, with TRBD1 matching over 10 bases. Germline V CDR1 and CDR2: SNHLY, FYNNEI. Germline trimming cut 6 bases from V and 7 bases from J; bases unmatched to any gene: 9. The CDR3 length is 15 residues. CDR3 sequence: CASSEPGQGINEQFF. Written as DNA, the CDR3 is TGTGCCAGCAGCGAACCGGGACAGGGGATAAATGAGCAGTTCTTC. Full variable domain (missing parts from reference TRBV2 and TRBJ2-1): EPEVTQTPSHQVTQMGQEVILRCVPISNHLYFYWYRQILGQKVEFLVSFYNNEISEKSEIFDDQFSVERPDGSNFTLKIRSTKLEDSAMYFCASSEPGQGINEQFFGPGTRLTVL.

This clone has a handful of counts. This sequence joins TRBV6-6 and TRBJ1-2; 9 nucleotides agree with TRBD1. The CDR3 is made up of 15 amino acids. J was trimmed by 7 bases and V by 2 bases; bases with no gene match: 8. Germline values: CDR1 MNHNY, CDR2 SVGAGI (reference sequence). The CDR3 region has the DNA TGTGCCAGCAGTTACCTGGACAGGGGTTTAGGTGGCTACACCTTC. Protein product: CASSYLDRGLGGYTF.

A single count supports this clone. The chain carries TRBV4-2 and TRBJ1-3, with 7 bases identical to TRBD1. With 5 bases clipped from V and 0 bases from J, the junction kept 10 bases outside the gene matches. Germline loops: CDR1 LGHNA, CDR2 YNFKEQ. CDR3 size: 17 residues. The CDR3 sequence is CASSSDRRTYSGNTIYF. CDR3 in DNA: TGTGCCAGCAGCTCGGACAGGCGCACCTACTCTGGAAACACCATATATTTT.

Note on this clone: Distinct nucleotide sequences in the sample also encode this CDR3. The V gene is TRBV6-6, the J gene TRBJ1-1; a possible D gene is TRBD1 (5 bases). This CDR3 region has 13 residues. Germline CDR1 reads MNHNY; CDR2 reads SVGAGI (reference sequence). Trimming removed 2 bases from V and 3 bases from J, with 7 bases in between. This chain's CDR3 is CASSYGGDTEAFF. The CDR3 bases are TGTGCCAGCAGTTACGGGGGGGACACTGAAGCTTTCTTT.

The chain links TRBV11-3 to TRBJ2-1, with 9 bases fitting TRBD1. The V gene end was trimmed by 2 bases and the J gene end by 6 bases; junction bases not matched to a gene: 5. Per germline, CDR1 SGHNT and CDR2 YENEEA. This CDR3 region has 15 residues. CDR3 protein: CASSLRTGEINEQFF. CDR3 DNA: TGTGCCAGCAGCTTACGGACAGGGGAGATCAATGAGCAGTTCTTC.

For the CDR3, the DNA is TGTGCCAGTACAGACAGGATTCAGGACAGGACGATAAACTATGGCTACACCTTC. It specifies CASTDRIQDRTINYGYTF. The V gene is TRBV2, the J gene TRBJ1-2; 7 bases match TRBD1. The length of the CDR3 is 18 residues. Germline CDR1 reads SNHLY; CDR2 reads FYNNEI. V gave up 9 bases and J gave up 2 bases; unmatched junction bases: 21.

The chain carries TRBV30 and TRBJ2-3; D may be TRBD2 (5 bases). V was clipped by 7 bases and J by 2 bases, with 16 bases between them. The CDR3 contains 14 residues. The germline gives CDR1 GTSNPN, CDR2 SVGIG (reference sequence). CDR3 sequence: CALRDERFTDTQYF. In nucleotides, the CDR3 is TGTGCCTTGAGGGATGAAAGATTCACAGATACGCAGTATTTT.

The genes are TRBV10-3 and TRBJ1-2; D gene ambiguous. The CDR3 is 14 residues long. Trimming removed 0 bases from V and 8 bases from J, with 13 bases in between. Germline CDR1 ENHRY, CDR2 SYGVKD. The DNA of the CDR3 is TGTGCCATCAGTGAGTCTGGCCTGCCGGGAGGCTACACCTTC. Its translation is CAISESGLPGGYTF.

The gene calls are TRBV28 and TRBJ1-3; D is undetermined. This CDR3 region has 15 residues. V lost 4 bases, J lost 0 bases, and 10 bases lay in between. Per germline, CDR1 MDHEN and CDR2 SYDVKM. The DNA of the CDR3 is TGTGCCAGCAGTTCCGGCAGTGTCTCTGGAAACACCATATATTTT. This encodes CASSSGSVSGNTIYF. Based on the CDR3 plus reference TRBV28 and TRBJ1-3, the full variable domain is DVKVTQSSRYLVKRTGEKVFLECVQDMDHENMFWYRQDPGLGLRLIYFSYDVKMKEKGDIPEGYSVSREKKERFSLILESASTNQTSMYLCASSSGSVSGNTIYFGEGSWLTVV.